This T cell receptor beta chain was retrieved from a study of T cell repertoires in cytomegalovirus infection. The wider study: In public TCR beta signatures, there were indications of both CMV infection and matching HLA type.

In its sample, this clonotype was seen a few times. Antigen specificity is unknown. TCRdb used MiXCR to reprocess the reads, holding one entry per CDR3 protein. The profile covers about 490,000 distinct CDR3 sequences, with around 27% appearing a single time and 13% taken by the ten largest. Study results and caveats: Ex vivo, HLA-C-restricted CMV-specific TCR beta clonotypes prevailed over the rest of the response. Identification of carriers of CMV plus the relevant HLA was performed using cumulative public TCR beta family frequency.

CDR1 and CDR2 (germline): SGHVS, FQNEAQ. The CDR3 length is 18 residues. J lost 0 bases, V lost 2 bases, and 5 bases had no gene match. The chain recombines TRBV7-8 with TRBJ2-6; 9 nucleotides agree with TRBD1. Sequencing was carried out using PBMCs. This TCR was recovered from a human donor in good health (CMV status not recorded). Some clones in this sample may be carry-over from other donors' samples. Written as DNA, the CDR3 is TGTGCCAGCAGCTTAAACCGGGACAGGGACTCTGGGGCCAACGTCCTGACTTTC. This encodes CASSLNRDRDSGANVLTF.